Below, 32 T cell receptor beta chains from the same sample are listed, as sequenced in a study of human T cells and chemical hapten exposure. Time point given: patch test 1, 2 weeks after DPC sensitization. Described treatment: therapeutic diphenylcyclopropenone sensitization with weekly scalp DPC. TCRdb re-called the RACE reads with MiXCR, one entry per CDR3 protein. This sample has about 380,000 distinct CDR3 sequences, with 4.8% found just once. The source material was whole blood, sampled in connection with sensitization to the hapten diphenylcyclopropenone (DPC). These receptors came from a woman in her fifties or sixties with alopecia areata. Some clones in this sample may be carry-over from other donors' samples.

At least ten counts were recorded for this clonotype. This chain connects TRBV12-5 to TRBJ2-5; TRBD2 agrees at 8 bases. V dropped 2 bases and J dropped 1; count of bases not matched to a gene: 3. CDR3 size: 15 residues. In germline, CDR1 is LGHNT, CDR2 FRNRAP. The CDR3 reads CASGLSTSAQETQYF. The CDR3 DNA is TGTGCTAGTGGTTTGTCGACTAGCGCCCAAGAGACCCAGTACTTC.

A few counts support this clonotype. The genes are TRBV2 and TRBJ2-2, with unresolved D. This CDR3 spans 14 amino acids. Trimming took off 6 bases at V and 1 base at J, with 9 bases between the two ends. Germline CDR1 and CDR2: SNHLY and FYNNEI. Here the CDR3 reads CASSSERNTGELFF. The CDR3 DNA sequence: TGTGCCAGCAGCTCCGAGAGGAACACCGGGGAGCTGTTTTTT.

This clonotype was seen repeatedly, ten times or more. This chain's CDR3 is CASSQDFSGSHGELFF. Here the CDR3 DNA reads TGTGCCAGCAGCCAAGATTTTAGCGGGAGTCACGGGGAGCTGTTTTTT. The chain employs TRBV14 and TRBJ2-2; the match to TRBD2 covers 9 bases. V was clipped by 0 bases and J by 7 bases; unmatched bases: 6. Germline-derived CDR1 and CDR2 are SGHDN and FVKESK. The CDR3 length is 16 residues.

In this sample, this clonotype turned up many times. This sequence joins TRBV20-1 and TRBJ2-3; no firm D call. There are 15 residues in the CDR3. The ends were cut back, 3 bases at V and 1 base at J, with 14 bases in the middle. CDR1 and CDR2 (germline): DFQATT, SNEGSKA (reference sequence). Written as DNA, the CDR3 is TGCAGTGCTAGGGGCGCTCCCCAGGGCACAGATACGCAGTATTTT. Its translation is CSARGAPQGTDTQYF.

The V and J genes are TRBV12-3 or TRBV12-4 and TRBJ2-6, with D unclear. The CDR3 covers 15 residues. The V and J ends lost 7 bases and 0 bases respectively, with 10 bases between them. The CDR3 sequence is CASNEDGSGANVLTF. The CDR3 bases are TGTGCCAGCAACGAGGACGGCTCTGGGGCCAACGTCCTGACTTTC.

The chain carries TRBV12-3 or TRBV12-4 and TRBJ2-5; D unclear. The CDR3 loop spans 13 amino acids. V gave up 2 bases and J gave up 5 bases, with 9 bases separating them. This chain's CDR3 is CASSLSRLETQYF. Written as DNA, the CDR3 is TGTGCCAGCAGTTTATCTCGATTGGAGACCCAGTACTTC.

This clonotype appeared many times. The V gene is TRBV29-1, the J gene TRBJ2-5; D is perhaps TRBD2 (6 bases). CDR1 is SQVTM and CDR2 is ANQGSEA in the germline V gene. The CDR3 consists of 11 residues. Trimming shortened V by 8 bases and J by 9 bases, and 16 bases separated the two germline ends. The CDR3 spells CSSLLWGAQYF. As DNA, the CDR3 is TGCAGCTCCTTACTGTGGGGGGCCCAGTACTTC.

This clonotype was recorded many times. The V call is TRBV29-1, the J call TRBJ1-3, with no clear D. Trimming shortened V by 1 base and J by 0 bases, and 4 bases separated the two germline ends. The CDR3 is 13 residues long. Germline CDR1 SQVTM, CDR2 ANQGSEA. This chain's CDR3 is CSVEVTSGNTIYF. The CDR3 coding sequence is TGCAGCGTTGAAGTCACCTCTGGAAACACCATATATTTT. The whole variable domain, remainder taken from reference TRBV29-1 and TRBJ1-3, is SAVISQKPSRDICQRGTSLTIQCQVDSQVTMMFWYRQQPGQSLTLIATANQGSEATYESGFVIDKFPISRPNLTFSTLTVSNMSPEDSSIYLCSVEVTSGNTIYFGEGSWLTVV.

This clonotype was counted between two and nine times. The V and J genes are TRBV20-1 and TRBJ2-7; TRBD1 aligns across 9 bases. J was trimmed by 2 bases and V by 1 base; bases with no gene match: 3. The length of the CDR3 is 14 residues. Germline V gene sequence: CDR1 DFQATT, CDR2 SNEGSKA (reference sequence). CDR3: CSARGDRAPYEQYF. The DNA for the CDR3 is TGCAGTGCTAGAGGGGACAGGGCTCCCTACGAGCAGTACTTC.

There are many counts of this clonotype. The CDR3 here is CASSLGVVTGELFF. The CDR3 DNA sequence: TGTGCCAGCAGCTTAGGAGTAGTCACCGGGGAGCTGTTTTTT. The chain combines TRBV7-8 with TRBJ2-2; D unresolved. The CDR3 has 14 residues. Germline V gene lookup returns CDR1 SGHVS and CDR2 FQNEAQ. The V end lost 1 base, the J end lost 4 bases, and 7 bases lay between the germline ends.

This clonotype was counted between two and nine times. This sequence joins TRBV6-5 and TRBJ2-7; 9 nucleotides match TRBD1. V lost 6 bases and J lost 2; bases outside the gene matches: 5. The CDR3 runs to 14 residues. The germline gives CDR1 MNHEY, CDR2 SVGAGI. As DNA, the CDR3 is TGTGCCAGCAGCTTTACAGGGGGCCCCTACGAGCAGTACTTC. It codes for CASSFTGGPYEQYF.

This chain links TRBV29-1 with TRBJ2-2; D gene uncertain. CDR1 and CDR2 (germline): SQVTM, ANQGSEA. Deletions cut 7 bases from V and 3 bases from J, with 9 bases between. The CDR3 covers 12 residues. The CDR3 sequence: CSAVMDTGELFF. CDR3 sequence (DNA): TGCAGCGCTGTGATGGACACCGGGGAGCTGTTTTTT.

In regard to this clonotype: It may be a read error: a sequence one base away is much more abundant. The chain carries TRBV29-1 and TRBJ2-5, with TRBD1 matching 7 bases. The CDR3 spans 12 residues. Per the germline V gene, CDR1 is SQVTM and CDR2 is ANQGSEA. V gave up 7 bases and J gave up 1 base; unmatched junction bases: 3. The CDR3 loop reads CSGGTVQETQYF. The DNA for the CDR3 is TGCAGCGGGGGGACAGTCCAAGAGACCCAGTACTTC.

This clonotype was seen repeatedly, ten times or more. The chain recombines TRBV7-8 with TRBJ1-5, with 9 positions matching TRBD1. Germline assignment: CDR1 SGHVS and CDR2 FQNEAQ. The J segment lost 1 base and the V segment lost 5 bases, leaving 6 bases of the junction unmatched. The CDR3 loop spans 16 amino acids. The CDR3 reads CASSVQGARSNQPQHF. The DNA of the CDR3 is TGTGCCAGCAGCGTACAGGGGGCGAGGAGCAATCAGCCCCAGCATTTT.

This clonotype was seen at least ten times. The V call is TRBV15, the J call TRBJ2-7; a weak D match, TRBD1 (6 bases). CDR3 length equals 15 residues. Trimming removed 1 base at V and 3 bases at J, with 13 bases between. Germline assignment: CDR1 LNHNV and CDR2 YYDKDF (reference sequence). The CDR3 nucleotides read TGTGCCACCAGCAGAGGTGGTACAGGGTACTACGAGCAGTACTTC. This gives the protein CATSRGGTGYYEQYF.

This clonotype occurred many times. The V call is TRBV5-1, the J call TRBJ2-3; D uncertain. This CDR3 comprises 14 residues. The V end was cut by 3 bases, the J end by 4 bases, with 12 bases between. Germline lookup yields CDR1 SGHRS and CDR2 YFSETQ. The CDR3: CASSSAGVADTQYF. DNA for the CDR3: TGCGCCAGCAGCTCTGCCGGCGTGGCAGATACGCAGTATTTT.

This clonotype was found many times. The gene calls are TRBV29-1 and TRBJ1-2, with D perhaps TRBD1 (6 bases). V lost 3 bases, J lost 6 bases, and 20 bases lay in between. This CDR3 has 15 residues. Germline-derived CDR1 and CDR2 are SQVTM and ANQGSEA. The CDR3 reads CSVEGARGKANGYTF. The CDR3 nucleotides are TGCAGCGTTGAGGGGGCTAGGGGGAAAGCGAATGGCTACACCTTC. Full variable domain (rest looked up from reference TRBV29-1 and TRBJ1-2): SAVISQKPSRDICQRGTSLTIQCQVDSQVTMMFWYRQQPGQSLTLIATANQGSEATYESGFVIDKFPISRPNLTFSTLTVSNMSPEDSSIYLCSVEGARGKANGYTFGSGTRLTVV.

This clonotype was detected ten times or more. J is TRBJ1-3 and V is TRBV4-1; no definite D call. This CDR3 region has 16 residues. Germline CDR1 MGHRA, CDR2 YSYEKL. V was clipped by 2 bases and J by 0 bases, with 11 bases between them. The CDR3 DNA sequence: TGCGCCAGCAGCCAACCCCTAGTACGCTCTGGAAACACCATATATTTT. It codes for CASSQPLVRSGNTIYF.

This clonotype was detected only a few times. The V and J genes are TRBV28 and TRBJ2-1; the D gene is possibly TRBD2 (5 bases). V was trimmed by 7 bases and J by 2 bases, leaving 12 bases between them. The CDR3 consists of 14 residues. CDR1 and CDR2 (germline): MDHEN, SYDVKM. The CDR3 sequence: CASKAGIAYNEQFF. For the CDR3, the DNA is TGTGCCAGCAAGGCCGGGATAGCCTACAATGAGCAGTTCTTC.

This clonotype came up many times. This chain joins TRBV29-1 and TRBJ2-1; perhaps TRBD1 as D (5 bases). V was cut by 4 bases and J by 4 bases, with 8 bases left in between. The CDR3 totals 12 residues. Looked up from germline, CDR1 is SQVTM and CDR2 is ANQGSEA. This CDR3 reads CSVGRAYNEQFF. The CDR3 coding sequence is TGCAGCGTTGGCAGGGCTTACAATGAGCAGTTCTTC.

The gene calls are TRBV4-3 and TRBJ2-1, with 11 bases identical to TRBD2. Germline V CDR1 and CDR2: LGHNA, YSLEER. The CDR3 has 15 residues. V gave up 4 bases and J gave up 12 bases; unmatched junction bases: 11. CDR3 sequence: CASSPSVAGGTGQFF. The CDR3 bases are TGCGCCAGCAGCCCTTCGGTAGCGGGAGGGACGGGGCAGTTCTTC.

In this sample, this clonotype turned up many times. The V and J genes are TRBV7-6 and TRBJ2-3, with D unclear. Trimming removed 5 bases at V and 4 bases at J, with 25 bases between. CDR1 and CDR2 from the germline V gene are SGHVS and FNYEAQ. The CDR3 consists of 18 residues. CDR3 amino acids: CASSMGSLNLPVADTQYF. CDR3 coding DNA: TGTGCCAGCAGCATGGGTTCTTTGAACCTCCCGGTCGCAGATACGCAGTATTTT.

The genes are TRBV5-4 and TRBJ2-2, with D possibly called TRBD1 or TRBD2 (6 bases each). The CDR3 sequence is 15 residues long. V was pared by 4 bases and J by 3 bases, with 13 bases between. The germline V gene has CDR1 SGHNT and CDR2 YYREEE (reference sequence). The CDR3 region is CASSGGGGYTGELFF. In DNA, the CDR3 is TGTGCCAGCAGCGGAGGAGGGGGGTACACCGGGGAGCTGTTTTTT. Supplemented by reference TRBV5-4 and TRBJ2-2, the full variable domain reads ETGVTQSPTHLIKTRGQQVTLRCSSQSGHNTVSWYQQALGQGPQFIFQYYREEENGRGNFPPRFSGLQFPNYSSELNVNALELDDSALYLCASSGGGGYTGELFFGEGSRLTVL.

This clonotype was counted ten times or more. The chain uses TRBV11-2 and TRBJ2-5, with TRBD2 identical over 7 bases. This CDR3 is 14 amino acids long. Germline-derived CDR1 and CDR2 are SGHAT and FQNNGV. After removal of 0 bases from V and 3 bases from J, the junction contained 1 base not matched to a gene. The CDR3 region is CASSLEAGEETQYF. As DNA, the CDR3 is TGTGCCAGCAGCTTAGAGGCGGGAGAAGAGACCCAGTACTTC. The whole variable domain, filled in from reference TRBV11-2 and TRBJ2-5, reads EAGVAQSPRYKIIEKRQSVAFWCNPISGHATLYWYQQILGQGPKLLIQFQNNGVVDDSQLPKDRFSAERLKGVDSTLKIQPAKLEDSAVYLCASSLEAGEETQYFGPGTRLLVL.

This clonotype was counted at least ten times. The CDR3 DNA reads as TGTGCCAGCAGTTCCCCGGGACAGGCGACGGGGAAGACCCAGTACTTC. Protein product: CASSSPGQATGKTQYF. The V gene is TRBV6-6, the J gene TRBJ2-5; TRBD1 agrees at 8 bases. J lost 6 bases, V lost 4 bases, and 13 bases had no gene match. Germline V CDR1 and CDR2: MNHNY, SVGAGI (reference sequence). This CDR3 is built from 16 residues.

At least ten counts were recorded for this clonotype. The rearrangement joins TRBV28 to TRBJ2-6; the D is unclear. Per germline, CDR1 MDHEN and CDR2 SYDVKM. V was clipped by 5 bases and J by 2 bases, with 10 bases between them. The length of the CDR3 is 15 residues. The CDR3 sequence is CASSQGNPGANVLTF. The CDR3 DNA reads as TGTGCCAGCAGTCAAGGGAATCCTGGGGCCAACGTCCTGACTTTC.

This clonotype was counted a few times. This chain joins TRBV6-2 or TRBV6-3 and TRBJ2-3, with D unresolved. Germline V gene lookup returns CDR1 MNHEY and CDR2 SVGEGT. The germline V and J ends were trimmed by 9 bases and 2 bases, with 15 bases remaining between them. The CDR3 consists of 14 residues. The CDR3 DNA reads as TGTGCCAGTTCGGGTCTCCACTCCACAGATACGCAGTATTTT. Amino acid sequence: CASSGLHSTDTQYF.

The rearrangement joins TRBV29-1 to TRBJ2-5; 9 positions match TRBD2. CDR1 and CDR2 from the germline V gene are SQVTM and ANQGSEA. Losses at the gene ends were 0 bases for V and 7 bases for J; bases not matched to a gene: 15. CDR3 length: 17 residues. As DNA, the CDR3 is TGCAGCGTTGAAGACGGCCCCATAGCGGGAGCCGTGGGGACCCAGTACTTC. It encodes CSVEDGPIAGAVGTQYF.

This clonotype came up many times. The chain couples TRBV2 to TRBJ1-5, with D tentatively TRBD1 (5 bases). This CDR3 contains 14 residues. Germline-derived CDR1 and CDR2 are SNHLY and FYNNEI. V was shortened by 6 bases and J by 8 bases, with 17 bases between the two germline ends. The DNA for the CDR3 is TGTGCCAGCAGGCCCACAGGAGCCCGTGAGCCCCAGCATTTT. Translation gives CASRPTGAREPQHF.

In its sample, this clonotype was seen a few times. The chain couples TRBV28 to TRBJ1-2; tentatively, D is TRBD1 (5 bases). The CDR3 runs to 12 residues. The germline CDR1 and CDR2 sequences are MDHEN and SYDVKM. V was clipped by 4 bases and J by 3 bases, with 6 bases between them. In DNA form, the CDR3 reads TGTGCCAGCAGTTCCAGGGACTATGGCTACACCTTC. Protein sequence: CASSSRDYGYTF.

On this clonotype: One base away lies a much larger clone, so this may be a sequencing read error. CDR3: CAISGRSADTQYF. The CDR3 region has the DNA TGTGCCATCAGTGGACGGAGTGCAGATACGCAGTATTTT. The chain carries TRBV10-3 and TRBJ2-3; no clear D. The CDR3 consists of 13 residues. The ends were cut back, 4 bases at V and 4 bases at J, with 9 bases in the middle. CDR1 and CDR2 from the germline V gene are ENHRY and SYGVKD.

This clonotype was detected ten times or more. V and J are TRBV27 and TRBJ1-6, with 7 bases that match TRBD1. The CDR3 is made up of 13 amino acids. CDR1 is MNHEY and CDR2 is SMNVEV in the germline V gene (reference sequence). The V gene end was trimmed by 4 bases and the J gene end by 7 bases; junction bases not matched to a gene: 1. CDR3 sequence (DNA): TGTGCCAGCAGTTCGGGACAGAATTCACCCCTCCACTTT. Translating it yields CASSSGQNSPLHF.